This is a list of T cell receptor beta chains from one sample in a study of cytomegalovirus exposure and HLA in healthy donors. Sequenced by immunoSEQ multiplex PCR; TCRdb stores in-frame clones only, minus some. The repertoire holds 200,000 to 250,000 clones, with 80% to 90% as singletons. The sample taken for sequencing was PBMCs. These receptors all come from a man in his thirties or forties in good health and CMV-seronegative. Both conserved end residues are part of each CDR3. D genes are given only for firm matches. Rows give clone size only sometimes, using once, few, many, or a class for an expanded clone.

D	V	J	size	CDR3	DNA
NA	TRBV5-1	TRBJ1-1	NA	CASSLPGIEAFF	TGCGCCAGCAGCCTCCCCGGTATTGAAGCTTTCTTT
NA	TRBV6-1	TRBJ2-5	NA	CASRPQVWTQYF	TGTGCCAGCAGGCCCCAGGTATGGACCCAGTACTTC
TRBD2	TRBV19	TRBJ2-5	NA	CASSIGLAGGRGETQYF	TGTGCCAGTAGTATCGGGCTAGCGGGGGGGCGCGGAGAGACCCAGTACTTC
TRBD2	TRBV19	TRBJ2-1	NA	CASSDPVAGGRNEQFF	TGTGCCAGTAGTGACCCGGTAGCGGGGGGAAGGAATGAGCAGTTCTTC
TRBD2	TRBV5-1	TRBJ2-3	NA	CASSPGTSGGLDTQYF	TGCGCCAGCAGCCCCGGGACTAGCGGGGGGTTAGATACGCAGTATTTT
NA	TRBV2	TRBJ1-2	NA	CASSERIWTHSNYGYTF	TGTGCCAGCAGTGAAAGGATTTGGACTCATTCTAACTATGGCTACACCTTC
NA	TRBV13	TRBJ1-2	NA	CASSLMGTGQGYTF	TGTGCCAGCAGTTTGATGGGCACAGGGCAAGGCTACACCTTC
NA	TRBV19	TRBJ1-4	NA	CASSIALQTNEKLFF	TGTGCCAGTAGTATAGCTTTACAGACCAATGAAAAACTGTTTTTT
NA	TRBV5-1	TRBJ2-7	few	CASSSQGLDEQYF	TGCGCCAGCAGTTCGCAGGGATTAGACGAGCAGTACTTC
TRBD2	TRBV9	TRBJ2-3	NA	CASSPRTSGDTDTQYF	TGTGCCAGCAGCCCTCGGACTAGCGGGGACACAGATACGCAGTATTTT
NA	TRBV6-5	TRBJ1-2	NA	CASSWGTGFIDGYTF	TGTGCCAGCAGTTGGGGTACAGGGTTTATCGATGGCTACACCTTC
TRBD2	TRBV10-3	TRBJ2-2	NA	CAIGQRGNTGELFF	TGTGCCATCGGGCAGCGGGGGAACACCGGGGAGCTGTTTTTT
NA	TRBV10-2	TRBJ1-5	NA	CASSEVGGSNQPQHF	TGCGCCAGCAGTGAGGTGGGGGGAAGCAATCAGCCCCAGCATTTT
NA	TRBV11-2	TRBJ2-5	NA	CASSLRETQYF	TGTGCCAGCAGCTTACGAGAGACCCAGTACTTC
TRBD2	TRBV7-2	TRBJ2-3	NA	CASSTSGLPTDTQYF	TGTGCCAGCAGCACTAGCGGGCTTCCCACAGATACGCAGTATTTT
TRBD1	TRBV6-5	TRBJ1-3	NA	CASSLDRASGNTIYF	TGTGCCAGCAGCTTGGACAGGGCCTCTGGAAACACCATATATTTT
TRBD1	TRBV6-1	TRBJ2-3	NA	CASSSGTVSTDTQYF	TGTGCCAGCAGCTCAGGGACAGTGAGCACAGATACGCAGTATTTT
TRBD1	TRBV6-6	TRBJ1-1	NA	CASSYGQGSTEAFF	TGTGCCAGCAGTTACGGACAGGGAAGCACTGAAGCTTTCTTT
NA	TRBV28	TRBJ2-7	NA	CASSFSTGPYEQYF	TGTGCCAGCAGTTTTTCGACAGGTCCCTACGAGCAGTACTTC
NA	TRBV14	TRBJ2-1	few	CASSQGRDSYNEQFF	TGTGCCAGCAGCCAAGGGAGGGACAGTTACAATGAGCAGTTCTTC
TRBD1	TRBV27	TRBJ2-5	NA	CASSVRTGDFLTQYF	TGTGCCAGCAGTGTACGGACAGGGGATTTTTTGACCCAGTACTTC
TRBD1	TRBV27	TRBJ2-5	NA	CASSLRGQGQETQYF	TGTGCCAGCAGTTTACGGGGACAGGGCCAAGAGACCCAGTACTTC
TRBD1	TRBV18	TRBJ2-1	NA	CASSGQGAYNEQFF	TGTGCCAGCTCAGGACAGGGCGCCTACAATGAGCAGTTCTTC
TRBD1	TRBV6-4	TRBJ2-2	NA	CASSASPITGGTGELFF	TGTGCCAGCAGTGCCTCCCCCATTACAGGGGGCACCGGGGAGCTGTTTTTT
NA	TRBV14	TRBJ2-1	NA	CASSPLTYGEQFF	TGTGCCAGCAGCCCCCTAACTTACGGTGAGCAGTTCTTC
NA	TRBV15	TRBJ1-2	NA	CATSRGWPGANYGYTF	TGTGCCACCAGCAGAGGCTGGCCAGGGGCAAACTATGGCTACACCTTC
NA	TRBV5-1	TRBJ1-4	NA	CASSLAAGGDEKLFF	TGCGCCAGCAGCTTGGCCGCGGGGGGGGATGAAAAACTGTTTTTT
NA	TRBV5-1	TRBJ2-2	once	CASSLSVNTGELFF	TGCGCCAGCAGCCTCAGTGTAAACACCGGGGAGCTGTTTTTT
TRBD1	TRBV29-1	TRBJ2-1	NA	CSVALNRGWEQFF	TGCAGCGTTGCTCTTAACAGGGGTTGGGAGCAGTTCTTC
NA	TRBV4-1	TRBJ1-1	NA	CASSQAGTTEAFF	TGCGCCAGCAGCCAGGCGGGGACCACTGAAGCTTTCTTT
NA	TRBV4-2	TRBJ2-7	NA	CASSQDSFAYEQYF	TGTGCCAGCAGCCAAGACAGTTTCGCCTACGAGCAGTACTTC
TRBD1	TRBV4-2	TRBJ2-3	NA	CASSQGDRVITDTQYF	TGTGCCAGCAGCCAAGGTGACAGGGTGATCACAGATACGCAGTATTTT
NA	TRBV27	TRBJ2-3	NA	CASTPQGTDTQYF	TGTGCCAGCACACCCCAGGGCACAGATACGCAGTATTTT
NA	TRBV4-1	TRBJ1-2	NA	CASSQDKGRGNPGYTF	TGCGCCAGCAGCCAAGATAAGGGCAGGGGAAACCCTGGCTACACCTTC
NA	TRBV2	TRBJ1-5	NA	CASSVDWQGTAHF	TGTGCCAGCAGTGTGGACTGGCAGGGGACCGCTCATTTT
TRBD1	TRBV4-1	TRBJ1-3	once	CASSPPKDRASGNTIYF	TGCGCCAGCAGCCCCCCCAAAGACAGGGCCTCTGGAAACACCATATATTTT
TRBD2	TRBV6-5	TRBJ2-1	once	CASSYEGGSEQFF	TGTGCCAGCAGTTACGAGGGAGGGAGTGAGCAGTTCTTC
NA	TRBV2	TRBJ2-3	NA	CASSDGTRSTDTQYF	TGTGCCAGCAGTGACGGGACACGGAGCACAGATACGCAGTATTTT
TRBD2	TRBV2	TRBJ2-3	NA	CASSKASGGFMDTQYF	TGTGCCAGCAGTAAGGCTAGCGGTGGATTTATGGATACGCAGTATTTT
NA	TRBV5-1	TRBJ2-3	NA	CASSLGGTTDTQYF	TGCGCCAGCAGCTTGGGGGGCACCACAGATACGCAGTATTTT
TRBD1	TRBV7-9	TRBJ2-1	NA	CASSPEGARDYEQFF	TGTGCCAGCAGCCCCGAGGGGGCTAGGGATTATGAGCAGTTCTTC
TRBD1	TRBV6-1	TRBJ1-1	NA	CAISETGGTEAFF	TGTGCCATCAGTGAGACAGGGGGCACTGAAGCTTTCTTT
TRBD2	TRBV4-3	TRBJ2-7	NA	CASSRLSGGSYEQYF	TGCGCCAGCAGCCGCCTTAGCGGGGGCTCCTACGAGCAGTACTTC
TRBD1	TRBV28	TRBJ1-2	NA	CASSRGQLNYGYTF	TGTGCCAGCAGCAGGGGACAGCTTAACTATGGCTACACCTTC
NA	TRBV5-1	TRBJ1-2	few	CASSLGGYGYTF	TGCGCCAGCAGCTTGGGCGGCTATGGCTACACCTTC
NA	TRBV5-1	TRBJ2-3	NA	CASSLARSFTDTQYF	TGCGCCAGCAGCTTGGCCAGGTCCTTCACAGATACGCAGTATTTT
NA	TRBV6-1	TRBJ2-7	NA	CASSAISYEQYF	TGTGCCAGCAGTGCAATCTCCTACGAGCAGTACTTC
TRBD2	TRBV6-1	TRBJ2-3	NA	CASSGGGFTDTQYF	TGTGCCAGCAGTGGGGGGGGATTCACAGATACGCAGTATTTT
NA	TRBV5-6	TRBJ2-7	once	CASSFEGETYEQYF	TGTGCCAGCAGCTTCGAGGGAGAGACCTACGAGCAGTACTTC
TRBD1	TRBV7-9	TRBJ1-5	NA	CASSGQGEGQPQHF	TGTGCCAGCAGCGGACAGGGCGAGGGGCAGCCCCAGCATTTT